Reported below is one T cell receptor beta chain. Its antigen remains unknown. CDR3 size: 17 residues. Per germline, CDR1 SGHAT and CDR2 FQNNGV. J was trimmed by 9 bases and V by 2 bases; bases with no gene match: 14. This entry belongs to a study of tumor-infiltrating lymphocytes in primary liver carcinoma. Researchers generated TCR beta cDNA from approximately 500 ng of total RNA, relying on a constant-region primer. TCR beta libraries came from three nested multiplex PCR rounds using slightly modified ARM-PCR. Primers for the first two PCR rounds were TRBV1-TRBV30 forward primers and a C-beta reverse primer (roughly 9 cycles per round). TCRdb analysed the multiplex PCR reads with MiXCR anew, one entry per CDR3 protein. The data hold roughly 120,000 distinct CDR3 sequences, with around 64% observed a single time. General study points: Only about 7-24% of top clones showed up in all five tumor regions. Tumor samples exhibited a significantly greater top-250-clone fraction than blood samples (p = 0.039).

Without any cell sorting, 20-30 mg of bulk tissue yielded co-extracted RNA and DNA. Every patient had chronic HBV infection and was treatment-naive. The material sequenced was liver tumor tissue from sampling region 3. The subset is: tumor region T3, left-lateral pole. V is TRBV11-2 and J is TRBJ2-1, with 9 positions matching TRBD1. This receptor was taken from a woman in her fifties or sixties with primary liver carcinoma and hepatitis B virus infection. CDR3 sequence reads: CASSLSHGQGYRSEQFF. CDR3 bases: TGTGCCAGCAGCTTATCTCACGGACAGGGGTACAGGAGTGAGCAGTTCTTC.